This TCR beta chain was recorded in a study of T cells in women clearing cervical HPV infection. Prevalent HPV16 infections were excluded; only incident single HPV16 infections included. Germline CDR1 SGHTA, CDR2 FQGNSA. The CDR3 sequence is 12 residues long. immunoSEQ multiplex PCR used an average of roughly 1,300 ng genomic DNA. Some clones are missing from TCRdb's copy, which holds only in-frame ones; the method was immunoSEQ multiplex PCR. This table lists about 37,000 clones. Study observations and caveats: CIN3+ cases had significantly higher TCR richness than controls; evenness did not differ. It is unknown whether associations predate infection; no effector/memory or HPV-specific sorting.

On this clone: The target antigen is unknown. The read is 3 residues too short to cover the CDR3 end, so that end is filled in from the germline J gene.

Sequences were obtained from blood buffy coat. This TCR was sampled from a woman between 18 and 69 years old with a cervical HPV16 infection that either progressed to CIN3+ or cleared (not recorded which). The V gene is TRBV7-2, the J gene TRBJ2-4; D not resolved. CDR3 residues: CASSLVRYGQYF. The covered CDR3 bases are TGTGCCAGCAGCTTAGTCCGCTATGGT.